Below are 3 T cell receptor beta chains sequenced from a single sample in a study of Ad26.COV2.S vaccination and SARS-CoV-2 variants. This table comes from immunoSEQ multiplex PCR, and its TCRdb copy is limited to in-frame clones, with some not included. This table holds about 390,000 clones, around 93% found once. Treatment meaning: some 19 received Ad26.COV2.S at low or high dose, single or two shots; roughly 5 received placebo; per-sample allocation not given. Collection of samples fell on day 63 after the first vaccine or placebo injection. The sample in question was peripheral blood, obtained in a trial of Ad26.COV2.S vaccine versus placebo. These receptors all stem from a person between 18 and 59 years old who received the Ad26.COV2.S COVID-19 vaccine or a placebo.

This clone appeared a single time. CDR3 sequence: CASRYGQYGYTF. The DNA for the CDR3 is TGCGCCAGCCGCTATGGACAGTATGGCTACACCTTC. V gene TRBV5-1 combines with J gene TRBJ1-2; D perhaps matches TRBD1 (6 bases). This CDR3 is 12 amino acids long. Germline V gene data show CDR1 as SGHRS and CDR2 as YFSETQ. The V and J ends lost 7 bases and 5 bases respectively, with 12 bases between them.

The genes are TRBV2 and TRBJ2-1, with D possibly being TRBD1 or TRBD2 (5 bases each). Germline CDR1 is SNHLY and CDR2 is FYNNEI. Between the trimmed V and J ends, which lost 1 base and 3 bases, there was a span of 13 bases. CDR3 length: 16 amino acids. In DNA, the CDR3 is TGTGCCAGCAGTGAAGTTTGGGGGTCTATCTACAATGAGCAGTTCTTC. This gives the protein CASSEVWGSIYNEQFF.

This clone was detected a few times. V is TRBV7-9 and J is TRBJ1-2; possible D gene TRBD1, 5 bases. The V end was cut by 11 bases, the J end by 6 bases, with 22 bases between. The CDR3 sequence is 14 residues long. CDR1 SEHNR and CDR2 FQNEAQ come from the germline V gene (reference sequence). The CDR3 DNA reads TGTGCCCCCTCAACGGCGGGGGAGGGGAATGGCTACACCTTC. Translated: CAPSTAGEGNGYTF.